This T cell receptor (beta chain) emerged from a study of siplizumab effects on memory and regulatory T cells. Whole-study results and caveats: In siplizumab conditions, mappable alloreactive CD4+ clones averaged around 64% Treg-derived, against 26.9% in controls.

Some clones are missing from TCRdb's copy, which holds only in-frame ones; the method was immunoSEQ multiplex PCR. The data contain over 70,000 clones, roughly 94% of them singletons. With regard to this clone: Its antigen is as yet unknown.

The sequenced sample was CD8+ T cells sorted from blood. This clonotype was obtained from a human donor in good health.

CDR3 sequence (DNA): TGTGCCAGCAGTCCCCGACTGGGAAGGGGCGACGAGCAGTACTTC. It specifies CASSPRLGRGDEQYF. V and J are TRBV28 and TRBJ2-7; D perhaps matches TRBD1 (5 bases). The CDR3 sequence is 15 residues long. Trimming removed 5 bases from V and 5 bases from J, with 19 bases in between. CDR1 and CDR2 from the germline V gene are MDHEN and SYDVKM. Full variable domain (remainder filled in from reference TRBV28 and TRBJ2-7): DVKVTQSSRYLVKRTGEKVFLECVQDMDHENMFWYRQDPGLGLRLIYFSYDVKMKEKGDIPEGYSVSREKKERFSLILESASTNQTSMYLCASSPRLGRGDEQYFGPGTRLTVT.